A single TCR beta chain is shown here with its context. The sample is drawn from a study of blood T cell repertoires in COVID-19. Turning to the study itself: Donors in the United States, Italy and Spain gave samples during acute or convalescent COVID-19. Sources were T cells, B-cell-depleted T cells, or PBMCs; the material itself was cDNA or gDNA.

In the original analysis: Using reference gene primer amplification, nucleated cell counts were estimated. Generated by immunoSEQ multiplex PCR, the TCRdb table keeps only in-frame clones and is missing some. V and J calls and clone size are those listed in that table; D and trimming were worked out from the DNA. The top ten hold 1.1% to 1.5% of the sample, which has around 140,000 clones, roughly 80% seen once. This CDR3 is 15 amino acids long. V lost 4 bases, J lost 1 base, and 14 bases lay in between. Germline loops: CDR1 SGHDT, CDR2 YYEEEE. This chain connects TRBV5-6 to TRBJ1-1, with D perhaps TRBD1 (6 bases). The clonotype originates from a man in his 60s with acute or convalescent COVID-19. Material: peripheral blood. Here the CDR3 DNA reads TGTGCCAGCAGCAGATTAGACAGGAAGAACACTGAAGCTTTCTTT. Encoded protein: CASSRLDRKNTEAFF.